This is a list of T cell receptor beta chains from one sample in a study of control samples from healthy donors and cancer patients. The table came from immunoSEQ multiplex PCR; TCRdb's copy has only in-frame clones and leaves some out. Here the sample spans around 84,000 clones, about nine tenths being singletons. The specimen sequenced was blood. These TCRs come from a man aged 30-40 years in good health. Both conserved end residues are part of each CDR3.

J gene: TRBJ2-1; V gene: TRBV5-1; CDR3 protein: CASSSQGYNEQFF
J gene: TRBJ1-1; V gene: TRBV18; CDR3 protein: CASSPLREAEAFF
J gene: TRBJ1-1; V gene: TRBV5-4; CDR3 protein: CASSLDGGQRNTEAFF
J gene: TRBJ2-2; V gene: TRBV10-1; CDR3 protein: CASSESGAGAGELFF
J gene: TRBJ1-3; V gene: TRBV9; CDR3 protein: CASSPRAASGNTIYF
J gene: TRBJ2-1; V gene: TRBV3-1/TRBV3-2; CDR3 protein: CASSQDILQGGPFF
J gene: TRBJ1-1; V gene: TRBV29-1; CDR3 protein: CSAFRTGGAGGKGTEAFF
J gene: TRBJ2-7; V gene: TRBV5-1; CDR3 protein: CASSPSTGTSGSSEQYF
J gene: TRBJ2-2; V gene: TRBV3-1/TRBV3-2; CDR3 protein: CASSQFTSNTGELFF
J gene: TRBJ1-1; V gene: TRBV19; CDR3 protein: CASSIGREAFF
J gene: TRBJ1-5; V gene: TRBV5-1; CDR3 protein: CASSITGGSNQPQHF
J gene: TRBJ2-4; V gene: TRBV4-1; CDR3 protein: CASSQLIAGGSFVGKNIQYF
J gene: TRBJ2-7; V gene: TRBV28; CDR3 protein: CASSPLGSGGNEQYF
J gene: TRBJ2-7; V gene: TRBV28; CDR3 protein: CASSWADEGGPPYEQYF
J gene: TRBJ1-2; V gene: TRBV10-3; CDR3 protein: CAISTSDSPYGYTF
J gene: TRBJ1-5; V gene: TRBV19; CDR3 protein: CASSIPGTQHF
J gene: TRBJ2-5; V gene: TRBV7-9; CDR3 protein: CASSPGHQETQYF
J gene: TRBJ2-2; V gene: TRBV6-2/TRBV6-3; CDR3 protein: CASSPQGARTGELFF
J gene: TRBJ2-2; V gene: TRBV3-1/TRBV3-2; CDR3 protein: CASSQYGELFF
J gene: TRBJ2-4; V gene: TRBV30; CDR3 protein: CAWSDSNGINIQYF
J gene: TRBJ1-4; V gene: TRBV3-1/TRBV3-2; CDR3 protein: CASSQASGAGYEKLFF
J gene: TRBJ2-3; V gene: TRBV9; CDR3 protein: CASSVVAGAATDTQYF
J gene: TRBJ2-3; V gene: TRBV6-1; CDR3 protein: CASSESGGSTDTQYF
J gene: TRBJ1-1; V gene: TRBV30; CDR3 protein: CAWRGKQGLGTEAFF
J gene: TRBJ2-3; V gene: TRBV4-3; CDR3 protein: CASSPRLASTDTQYF
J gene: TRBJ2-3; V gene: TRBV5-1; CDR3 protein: CASSVALQGSTDTQYF
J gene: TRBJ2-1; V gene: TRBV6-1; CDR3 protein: CASSEALAGGGNEQFF
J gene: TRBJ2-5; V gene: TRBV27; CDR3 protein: CASRRTGKEETQYF
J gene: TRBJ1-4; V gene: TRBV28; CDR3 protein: CASSTGRGSSEKLFF
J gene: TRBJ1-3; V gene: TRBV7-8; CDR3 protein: CASSQGTGAGNTIYF
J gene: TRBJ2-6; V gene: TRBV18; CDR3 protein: CASSLWGASGANVLTF
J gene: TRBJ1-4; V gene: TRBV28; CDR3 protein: CASRLIPATNEKLFF
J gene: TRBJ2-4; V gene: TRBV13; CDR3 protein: CASSLISRGSENIQYF
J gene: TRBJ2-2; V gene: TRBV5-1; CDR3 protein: CASSWGTGDTGELFF
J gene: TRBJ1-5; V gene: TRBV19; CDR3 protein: CASSMGRSNQPQHF
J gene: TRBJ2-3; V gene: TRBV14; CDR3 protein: CASREGRSTDTQYF
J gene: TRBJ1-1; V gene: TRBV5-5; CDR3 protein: CASSPQGGETEAFF
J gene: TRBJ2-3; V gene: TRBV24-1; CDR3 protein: CATSDRRFTDTQYF
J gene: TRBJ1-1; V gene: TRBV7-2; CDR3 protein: CASSLDAAGEAFF
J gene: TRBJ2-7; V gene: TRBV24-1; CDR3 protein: CATSRDRGYEQYF
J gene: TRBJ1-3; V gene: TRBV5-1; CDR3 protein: CASSLVPLENSGNTIYF
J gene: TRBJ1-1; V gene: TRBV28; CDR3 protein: CASSPGSTPNTEAFF
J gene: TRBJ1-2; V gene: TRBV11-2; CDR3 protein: CASSQGVPYGYTF
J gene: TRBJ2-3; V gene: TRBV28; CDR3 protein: CASSFGTSRTDTQYF
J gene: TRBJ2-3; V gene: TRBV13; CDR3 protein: CASSLISQVGPSTDTQYF
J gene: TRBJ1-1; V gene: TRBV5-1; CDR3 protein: CASSDQGAGTEAFF
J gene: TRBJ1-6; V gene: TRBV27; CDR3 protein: CASRAVGNSPLHF
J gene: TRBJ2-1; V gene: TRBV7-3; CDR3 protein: CASSPRGSGVVRGSYNEQFF
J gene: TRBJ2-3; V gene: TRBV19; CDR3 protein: CASSKLAEPTDTQYF
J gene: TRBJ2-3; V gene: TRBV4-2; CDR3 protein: CASSPRDDSSTDTQYF
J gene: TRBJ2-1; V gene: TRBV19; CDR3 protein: CATGGLAGDKFF
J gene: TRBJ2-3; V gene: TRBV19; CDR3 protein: CASSIDRIDTQYF
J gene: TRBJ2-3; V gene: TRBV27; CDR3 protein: CASSLEGRSADTQYF
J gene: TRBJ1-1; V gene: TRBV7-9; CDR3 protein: CASSLGGPFSHFTEAFF
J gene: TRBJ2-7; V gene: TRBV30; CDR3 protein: CAWSSPLGEQYF